The clone carrying this TCR beta chain occurred many times. Antigen unknown. As part of library construction, unique molecular identifiers were attached to individual cDNA molecules. TCRdb reprocessed the 5' RACE reads via MiXCR and lists one record per CDR3 protein. The sample lists about 48,000 distinct CDR3 sequences, roughly 5.3% seen once, with under 5% in the top ten. This sample was taken from a study of early T cells in non-severe SARS-CoV-2 infection. The wider study: Unsorted whole-blood RNA was sequenced in bulk, leaving chains unpaired. Study conclusions and caveats: VDJdb matching skewed toward anti-spike CD8 responses, missing private and CD4 specificities.

The CDR3 length is 17 residues. Trimming took off 8 bases at V and 3 bases at J, with 24 bases between the two ends. The sample consisted of whole blood. The TCR comes from an adult who was a healthcare worker with PCR-confirmed SARS-CoV-2 infection or an uninfected control (not recorded which). The chain joins TRBV12-3 or TRBV12-4 to TRBJ2-3; tentative D call: TRBD1 (5 bases). The CDR3 DNA follows: TGTGCCAGCTGGGGCCAGGTAGCTGCACTTCCGACAGATACGCAGTATTTT. Translating gives CASWGQVAALPTDTQYF.